The 15 T cell receptor beta chains presented below share a single source sample, sequenced in a study of PD-L1 blockade in urothelial cancer. The assay was immunoSEQ multiplex PCR, and TCRdb's table has in-frame clones only and misses some. The sample has some 44,000 clones, 80% seen once; the top ten hold 16%. Time point described: pretreatment peripheral blood. This specimen was PBMCs, taken around atezolizumab (anti-PD-L1) treatment. These receptors were obtained from a man in his sixties with urothelial cancer.

This clone has a handful of counts. The chain links TRBV6-5 to TRBJ2-3; D uncertain. The CDR3 spans 13 residues. V lost 6 bases, J lost 0 bases, and 7 bases lay in between. Germline V gene lookup returns CDR1 MNHEY and CDR2 SVGAGI. CDR3 amino acids: CASSQISTDTQYF. Written as DNA, the CDR3 is TGTGCCAGCAGCCAGATCAGCACAGATACGCAGTATTTT.

V is TRBV5-8 and J is TRBJ2-3, with D maybe TRBD1 (6 bases). This CDR3 is 15 amino acids long. Trimming cost V 4 bases and J 4 bases, with 16 bases left between them. Germline V gene sequence: CDR1 SGHTS, CDR2 YDEGEE. The CDR3 loop is CASSTRAGVADTQYF. The CDR3 DNA reads as TGTGCCAGCAGCACCCGGGCAGGGGTGGCAGATACGCAGTATTTT.

The V call is TRBV5-4, the J call TRBJ2-7; 7 bases map to TRBD2. Germline trimming cut 2 bases from V and 0 bases from J; bases unmatched to any gene: 2. The CDR3 extends over 14 amino acids. Germline assignment: CDR1 SGHNT and CDR2 YYREEE (reference sequence). The CDR3 loop is CASSFGGSSYEQYF. The CDR3 DNA reads TGTGCCAGCAGCTTCGGCGGGAGCTCCTACGAGCAGTACTTC. Filled out from reference TRBV5-4 and TRBJ2-7, the complete variable domain reads ETGVTQSPTHLIKTRGQQVTLRCSSQSGHNTVSWYQQALGQGPQFIFQYYREEENGRGNFPPRFSGLQFPNYSSELNVNALELDDSALYLCASSFGGSSYEQYFGPGTRLTVT.

This clone is medium-sized within its sample. This rearrangement joins TRBV7-9 to TRBJ1-6; possible D gene TRBD1, 5 bases. The CDR3 loop spans 14 amino acids. Trimming cost V 5 bases and J 8 bases, with 13 bases left between them. CDR1 SEHNR and CDR2 FQNEAQ come from the germline V gene (reference sequence). CDR3 nucleotide sequence: TGTGCCAGCAGCGGTTGGACAAAGGATTCACCCCTCCACTTT. This sequence encodes CASSGWTKDSPLHF.

This clone came up once. This chain uses TRBV11-1 with TRBJ2-1, with 9 bases fitting TRBD1. The CDR3 is 14 amino acids. CDR1 is SGHAT and CDR2 is FQDESV in the germline V gene (reference sequence). J lost 4 bases, V lost 5 bases, and 3 bases had no gene match. CDR3 in DNA: TGTGCCAGCAGCCCTGGACAGGGGTACAATGAGCAGTTCTTC. This sequence encodes CASSPGQGYNEQFF.

The rearrangement links TRBV30 to TRBJ1-5; D is perhaps TRBD1 (5 bases). The CDR3 consists of 15 residues. Between the trimmed V and J ends, which lost 0 bases and 0 bases, there was a span of 9 bases. Germline assignment: CDR1 GTSNPN and CDR2 SVGIG (reference sequence). In nucleotides, the CDR3 is TGTGCCTGGAGTGTGACACAGGTTAGCAATCAGCCCCAGCATTTT. This translates into CAWSVTQVSNQPQHF.

This clone was counted a few times. This chain links TRBV2 with TRBJ1-3; 8 bases align to TRBD1. V shed 4 bases and J 4 bases; nucleotides not matched to a gene: 6. The CDR3 covers 15 residues. From germline, CDR1 is SNHLY and CDR2 FYNNEI. CDR3 sequence reads: CASSVDRGRGNTIYF. The CDR3 nucleotides read TGTGCCAGCAGTGTCGACAGGGGCAGAGGAAACACCATATATTTT.

This clone showed up just once. The chain employs TRBV11-3 and TRBJ2-2; possibly TRBD2 for D (5 bases). Trimming left V 1 base short and J 6 bases short, with 12 bases between. CDR3 length: 15 residues. Germline assignment: CDR1 SGHNT and CDR2 YENEEA. The CDR3 is CASSLGVSRAGELFF. The CDR3 DNA follows: TGTGCCAGCAGCTTAGGGGTATCGAGGGCCGGGGAGCTGTTTTTT.

The rearrangement joins TRBV27 to TRBJ1-2; D possibly corresponds to TRBD1 (5 bases). V was trimmed by 5 bases and J by 4 bases, leaving 23 bases between them. Germline CDR1 MNHEY, CDR2 SMNVEV (reference sequence). The CDR3 covers 17 residues. CDR3 region: CASSQKPPQWGGYGYTF. The DNA for the CDR3 is TGTGCCAGCAGTCAAAAGCCTCCCCAGTGGGGCGGCTATGGCTACACCTTC.

V usage is TRBV5-6 and J usage is TRBJ1-1, with TRBD1 matching 8 bases. J gave up 6 bases and V 2 bases, and 9 bases lay outside the gene matches. The CDR3 consists of 15 residues. Germline assignment: CDR1 SGHDT and CDR2 YYEEEE. The CDR3 nucleotides read TGTGCCAGCAGCTTAGACGGGACAGGAAGATCTGAAGCTTTCTTT. Residues: CASSLDGTGRSEAFF.

The J gene is TRBJ2-7, the V gene TRBV6-6, with D unresolved. CDR1 and CDR2 from the germline V gene are MNHNY and SVGAGI (reference sequence). The CDR3 length is 14 residues. V dropped 0 bases and J dropped 2 bases, with 8 bases sitting between them. CDR3 nucleotides: TGTGCCAGCAGTTACTCGGCCGTGGCCTACGAGCAGTACTTC. Translating it yields CASSYSAVAYEQYF.

This clone was counted once. The V and J genes are TRBV28 and TRBJ1-1, with D unclear. The CDR3 length is 12 residues. V gave up 4 bases and J gave up 1 base, with 4 bases separating them. Looked up from germline, CDR1 is MDHEN and CDR2 is SYDVKM. CDR3 sequence reads: CASSSGNTEAFF. The CDR3 nucleotides read TGTGCCAGCAGTTCAGGGAACACTGAAGCTTTCTTT.

This clone was picked up many times. J is TRBJ2-4 and V is TRBV5-1; D unresolved. Trimming stripped 4 bases from V and 0 bases from J, with 14 bases between. There are 16 residues in the CDR3. Per germline, CDR1 SGHRS and CDR2 YFSETQ. The CDR3 region is CASSPEQALAKNIQYF. The CDR3 region has the DNA TGCGCCAGCAGCCCCGAGCAGGCCTTAGCCAAAAACATTCAGTACTTC.

This chain links TRBV30 with TRBJ2-7, with D perhaps TRBD2 (5 bases). The CDR3 consists of 14 residues. With 1 base removed from V and 3 bases from J, the gap between germline ends came to 13 bases. The germline CDR1 and CDR2 sequences are GTSNPN and SVGIG (reference sequence). CDR3 in amino acids: CAWSERLPSYEQYF. DNA for the CDR3: TGTGCCTGGAGTGAGAGACTACCTAGCTACGAGCAGTACTTC.

The chain employs TRBV10-2 and TRBJ1-2; weak D call: TRBD1 (6 bases). Trimming pared 4 bases from V and 7 bases from J, leaving 13 bases between. The CDR3 contains 13 residues. Germline CDR1 is WSHSY and CDR2 is SAAADI. The CDR3 DNA is TGCGCCAGCAGTGCTCAGGGGTTCCTTGGCTACACCTTC. As protein: CASSAQGFLGYTF.